Given below is one T cell receptor (beta chain) in context. The CDR3 contains 16 residues. Germline CDR1 and CDR2: MNHEY and SVGEGT. V dropped 2 bases and J dropped 1; count of bases not matched to a gene: 4. The data belong to a study of blood T cell repertoires in COVID-19. Repertoires were generated with immunoSEQ multiplex PCR, while TCRdb's copy carries only in-frame clones and drops some. This repertoire shows over 100,000 clones, roughly three quarters found once; its top ten account for over 1.5%. The receptor was isolated from a woman in her seventies with acute or convalescent COVID-19. This rearrangement joins TRBV6-2 or TRBV6-3 to TRBJ2-7; 11 bases match TRBD2. The sequenced sample was peripheral blood. The CDR3: CASSYAGTSGSYEQYF. The CDR3 coding sequence is TGTGCCAGCAGTTACGCGGGGACTAGCGGTTCCTACGAGCAGTACTTC.